Listed here are 11 T cell receptor beta chains from one sample, sequenced in a study of graft-versus-host responses after intestinal transplantation. These TCRs' antigens remain unknown. Sequencing used immunoSEQ multiplex PCR; TCRdb keeps in-frame clones, though not all of them. The sample shows about 73,000 clones, around 89% of them seen only once. The sample was unstimulated CD8+ T cells sorted from spleen or lymph node cells, taken before transplant. All receptors come from a human donor who was the organ donor for an intestinal transplant.

J is TRBJ1-6 and V is TRBV7-9, with D hard to call. CDR3 length equals 15 residues. Germline V CDR1 and CDR2: SEHNR, FQNEAQ (reference sequence). Trimming took off 1 base at V and 3 bases at J, with 7 bases between the two ends. CDR3 in DNA: TGTGCCAGCAGCTTAGGTGGCTTCTATAATTCACCCCTCCACTTT. Translated, it gives CASSLGGFYNSPLHF.

The chain uses TRBV18 and TRBJ2-7, with 8 bases fitting TRBD2. With 4 bases clipped from V and 7 bases from J, the junction kept 6 bases outside the gene matches. CDR3 length equals 13 residues. Germline CDR1 KGHSH, CDR2 LQKENI. DNA for the CDR3: TGTGCCAGCTCACTAAGGCAGCGGGGGGAGCAGTACGTC. Amino acids: CASSLRQRGEQYV.

This clone was detected once. The CDR3 DNA reads TGCGCCAGCAGCCCCCAAGGGCCGGGAGTTGGCACTGAAGCTTTCTTT. This gives the protein CASSPQGPGVGTEAFF. The chain has TRBV5-1 and TRBJ1-1; no reliable D call. Germline CDR1 SGHRS, CDR2 YFSETQ. The V end was cut by 4 bases, the J end by 4 bases, with 20 bases between. The CDR3 totals 16 residues. Based on the CDR3 plus reference TRBV5-1 and TRBJ1-1, the full variable domain is KAGVTQTPRYLIKTRGQQVTLSCSPISGHRSVSWYQQTPGQGLQFLFEYFSETQRNKGNFPGRFSGRQFSNSRSEMNVSTLELGDSALYLCASSPQGPGVGTEAFFGQGTRLTVV.

Note on this clone: One junction end does not reproduce the germline sequence, and a read error may be involved. This sequence joins TRBV7-7 and TRBJ1-4, with D possibly matching TRBD1 (5 bases). The germline gives CDR1 SSHAT, CDR2 FNYEAQ (reference sequence). The CDR3 contains 13 residues. CDR3 residues: CASSLYRYEKLFF. The CDR3 DNA reads as TGTGCTAGCAGCTTATACAGGTATGAAAAACTGTTTTTT.

CDR3 bases: TGTGCCAGCAGCTTGGCTTGGGACAGCCAGACAGATACGCAGTATTTT. It encodes CASSLAWDSQTDTQYF. The chain joins TRBV5-6 to TRBJ2-3; TRBD1 matches at 7 bases. The V and J ends lost 0 bases and 3 bases, in that order; junction bases with no gene match: 7. Per the germline V gene, CDR1 is SGHDT and CDR2 is YYEEEE. The CDR3 length is 16 residues.

CDR3 amino acids: CASSHLPGGNQPQHF. CDR3 sequence (DNA): TGCGCCAGCAGCCACCTACCGGGGGGCAATCAGCCCCAGCATTTT. The chain combines TRBV4-1 with TRBJ1-5, with D possibly being TRBD1 (5 bases). The ends were cut back, 3 bases at V and 2 bases at J, with 11 bases in the middle. This CDR3 contains 15 residues. Germline-derived CDR1 and CDR2 are MGHRA and YSYEKL.

The genes are TRBV5-1 and TRBJ2-2; tentative D call: TRBD1 (6 bases). The V gene's germline CDR1 is SGHRS and CDR2 YFSETQ. V lost 1 base to trimming and J lost 7 bases, with 26 bases between them. The CDR3 is 19 residues long. The CDR3 nucleotides read TGCGCCAGCAGCTTGAGCCCCGAAACAGGGACGGCTTTTGTCGGGGAGCTGTTTTTT. This sequence encodes CASSLSPETGTAFVGELFF.

This clone has a single count. The chain carries TRBV4-1 and TRBJ2-5; the match to TRBD2 covers 8 bases. Germline-derived CDR1 and CDR2 are MGHRA and YSYEKL. CDR3 length: 16 amino acids. V shed 3 bases and J 10 bases; nucleotides not matched to a gene: 16. As DNA, the CDR3 is TGCGCCAGCAGCCAGGAGCCTAGCGGGTCCCCAGGGGTCCAGTACTTC. It specifies CASSQEPSGSPGVQYF.

CDR3 nucleotide sequence: TGTGCCAGCAGCTTAAGGGGGCCCCGCTGGACTGAAGCTTTCTTT. This encodes CASSLRGPRWTEAFF. The chain carries TRBV11-3 and TRBJ1-1; 7 bases fit TRBD1. Germline loops: CDR1 SGHNT, CDR2 YENEEA. The ends lost 2 bases at V and 5 bases at J; junction bases unmatched: 8. The CDR3 runs 15 residues.

The chain has TRBV9 and TRBJ1-2; TRBD1 agrees at 8 bases. The CDR3 contains 14 residues. The V gene end was trimmed by 0 bases and the J gene end by 7 bases; junction bases not matched to a gene: 5. Germline CDR1 is SGDLS and CDR2 is YYNGEE. The CDR3 is CASSVGQGALGYTF. For the CDR3, the DNA is TGTGCCAGCAGCGTAGGTCAGGGGGCGCTTGGCTACACCTTC.

CDR3 loop: CASSLSPGGGNTEAFF. For the CDR3, the DNA is TGTGCCAGCAGCTTATCCCCAGGGGGCGGGAACACTGAAGCTTTCTTT. The chain uses TRBV7-6 and TRBJ1-1; 8 positions agree with TRBD1. CDR1 is SGHVS and CDR2 is FNYEAQ in the germline V gene. This CDR3 contains 16 residues. The junction had 6 bases not matched to a gene; V was cut back by 2 bases and J by 1 base.